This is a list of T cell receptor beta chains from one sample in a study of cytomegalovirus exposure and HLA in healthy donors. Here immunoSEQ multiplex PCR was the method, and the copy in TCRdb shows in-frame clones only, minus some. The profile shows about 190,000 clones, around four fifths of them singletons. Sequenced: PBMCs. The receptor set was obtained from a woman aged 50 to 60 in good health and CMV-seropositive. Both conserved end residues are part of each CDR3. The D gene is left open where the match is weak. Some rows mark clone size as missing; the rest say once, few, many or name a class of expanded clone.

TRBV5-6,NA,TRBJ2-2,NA,CASSLMRNTGELFF,TGTGCCAGCAGCTTGATGAGGAACACCGGGGAGCTGTTTTTT
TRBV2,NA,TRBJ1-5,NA,CASSGQPSNQPQHF,TGTGCCAGCAGTGGACAGCCTAGCAATCAGCCCCAGCATTTT
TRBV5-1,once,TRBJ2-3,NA,CASSLGLASDTQYF,TGCGCCAGCAGCTTGGGGCTAGCCTCCGATACGCAGTATTTT
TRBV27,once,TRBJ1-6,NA,CASSLSAEPGVRTNSPLHF,TGTGCCAGCAGTTTATCGGCCGAACCGGGGGTGCGGACGAATTCACCCCTCCACTTT
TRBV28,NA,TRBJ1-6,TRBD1,CASSRSDRLDSPLHF,TGTGCCAGCAGTCGATCGGACAGGCTCGATTCACCCCTCCACTTT
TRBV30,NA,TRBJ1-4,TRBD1,CAWSRDSNEKLFF,TGTGCCTGGAGTAGGGACAGCAATGAAAAACTGTTTTTT
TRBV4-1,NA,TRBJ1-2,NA,CASSQEWGEYGYTF,TGCGCCAGCAGCCAAGAGTGGGGCGAGTATGGCTACACCTTC
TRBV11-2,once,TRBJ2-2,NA,CASGGSSSANTGELFF,TGTGCCAGCGGAGGAAGTTCCAGTGCGAACACCGGGGAGCTGTTTTTT
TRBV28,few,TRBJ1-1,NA,CASRYPGRYKNTEAFF,TGTGCCAGCAGGTATCCAGGGAGGTACAAGAACACTGAAGCTTTCTTT
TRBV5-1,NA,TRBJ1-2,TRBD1,CASSKRDRDGYTF,TGCGCCAGCAGTAAGCGGGACAGGGATGGCTACACCTTC
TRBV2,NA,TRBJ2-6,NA,CASSEASSGANVLTF,TGTGCCAGCAGTGAAGCCAGCTCTGGGGCCAACGTCCTGACTTTC
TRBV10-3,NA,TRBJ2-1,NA,CAISPDRNEQFF,TGTGCCATCAGCCCCGACAGGAATGAGCAGTTCTTC
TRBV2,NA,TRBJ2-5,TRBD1,CASRRGTGAGTQYF,TGTGCCAGTAGGAGGGGGACAGGGGCGGGGACCCAGTACTTC
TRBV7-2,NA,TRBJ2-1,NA,CASSVPEDPVDEQFF,TGTGCCAGCAGCGTACCCGAGGATCCTGTGGATGAGCAGTTCTTC
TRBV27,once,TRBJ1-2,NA,CASSFLVGGGGYTF,TGTGCCAGCAGTTTTCTGGTAGGTGGCGGTGGCTACACCTTC
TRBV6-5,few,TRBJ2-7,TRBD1,CASSSQGYEQYF,TGTGCCAGCAGCTCACAGGGGTATGAGCAGTACTTC
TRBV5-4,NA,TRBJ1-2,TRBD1,CASSLGGTGSYTYTF,TGTGCCAGCAGCTTGGGTGGGACAGGGTCCTATACCTACACCTTC
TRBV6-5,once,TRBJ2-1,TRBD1,CASSPDRGTNNEQFF,TGTGCCAGCAGCCCTGACAGGGGTACGAACAATGAGCAGTTCTTC
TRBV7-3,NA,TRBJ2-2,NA,CASSLMPGTPSRDTGELFF,TGTGCCAGCAGCTTAATGCCCGGGACACCGAGTCGGGACACCGGGGAGCTGTTTTTT
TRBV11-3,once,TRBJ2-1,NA,CASSSRTQRSEQFF,TGTGCCAGCAGCTCAAGGACTCAACGCAGTGAGCAGTTCTTC
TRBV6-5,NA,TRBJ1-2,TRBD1,CASSLDRVKGYTF,TGTGCCAGCAGTCTCGACAGGGTTAAAGGCTACACCTTC
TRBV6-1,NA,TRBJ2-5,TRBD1,CASSLGQAETQYF,TGTGCCAGCAGCCTGGGACAGGCGGAGACCCAGTACTTC
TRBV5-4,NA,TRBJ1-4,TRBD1,CASSLGGGQANEKLFF,TGTGCCAGCAGCTTGGGGGGAGGACAGGCTAATGAAAAACTGTTTTTT
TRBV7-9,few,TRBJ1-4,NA,CASSLNTKGEEKLFF,TGTGCCAGCAGCCTAAACACTAAAGGCGAGGAAAAACTGTTTTTT
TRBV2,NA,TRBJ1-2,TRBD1,CASSRDREYGYTF,TGTGCCAGCAGTAGGGACAGGGAATATGGCTACACCTTC
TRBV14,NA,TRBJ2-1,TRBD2,CASSLRGLAGGLNEQFF,TGTGCCAGCAGCCTGCGGGGACTAGCGGGGGGGCTGAATGAGCAGTTCTTC
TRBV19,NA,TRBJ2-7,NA,CASSTISSGGLRHEQYF,TGTGCCAGTAGTACCATCTCGTCTGGCGGCCTGCGGCACGAGCAGTACTTC
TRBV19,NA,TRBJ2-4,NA,CASSGGLAKNIQYF,TGTGCCAGTAGCGGCGGACTAGCCAAAAACATTCAGTACTTC